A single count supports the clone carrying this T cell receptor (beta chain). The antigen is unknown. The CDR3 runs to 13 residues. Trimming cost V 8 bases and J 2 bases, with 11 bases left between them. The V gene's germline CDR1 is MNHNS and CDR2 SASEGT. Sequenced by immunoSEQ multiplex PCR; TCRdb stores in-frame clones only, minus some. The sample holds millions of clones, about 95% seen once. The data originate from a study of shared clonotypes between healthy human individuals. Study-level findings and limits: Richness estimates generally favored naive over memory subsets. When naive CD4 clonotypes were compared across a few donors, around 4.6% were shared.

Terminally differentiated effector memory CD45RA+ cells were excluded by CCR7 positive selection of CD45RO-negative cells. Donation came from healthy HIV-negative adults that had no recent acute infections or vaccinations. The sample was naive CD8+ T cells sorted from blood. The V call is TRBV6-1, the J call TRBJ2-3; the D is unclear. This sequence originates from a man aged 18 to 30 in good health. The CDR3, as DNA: TGTGCCAGCGATCCTACATTCACAGATACGCAGTATTTT. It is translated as CASDPTFTDTQYF.